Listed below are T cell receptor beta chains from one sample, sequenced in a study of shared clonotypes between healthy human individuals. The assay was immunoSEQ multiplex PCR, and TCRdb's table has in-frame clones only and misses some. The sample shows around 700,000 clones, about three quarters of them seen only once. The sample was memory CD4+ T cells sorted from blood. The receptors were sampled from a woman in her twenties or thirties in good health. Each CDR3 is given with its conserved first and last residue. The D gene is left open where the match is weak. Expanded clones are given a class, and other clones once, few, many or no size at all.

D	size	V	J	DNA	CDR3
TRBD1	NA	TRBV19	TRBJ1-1	TGTGCCAGTAGTCCCTTGGGACAGGGCGTACTTATGAACACTGAAGCTTTCTTT	CASSPLGQGVLMNTEAFF
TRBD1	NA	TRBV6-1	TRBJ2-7	TGTGCCAGCAGACCCGGGACAGGGGGAAGCTACGAGCAGTACTTC	CASRPGTGGSYEQYF
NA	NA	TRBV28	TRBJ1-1	TGTGCCAGCAGTTTAGGGACAAAGGAAGCTTTCTTT	CASSLGTKEAFF
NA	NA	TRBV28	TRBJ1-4	TGTGCCAGCAGGGCCTCAGGGGAAAAACTGTTTTTT	CASRASGEKLFF
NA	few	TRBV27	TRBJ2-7	TGTGCCAGCAGTTTAGGGATTCCCTACGAGCAGTACTTC	CASSLGIPYEQYF
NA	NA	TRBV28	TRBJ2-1	TGTGCCAGCAGCACTTTGCTTCACTCCTCGAGCAATGAGCAGTTCTTC	CASSTLLHSSSNEQFF
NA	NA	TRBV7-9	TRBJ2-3	TGTGCCAGCAGCCCCCGGGGGGACAGTGCAGATACGCAGTATTTT	CASSPRGDSADTQYF
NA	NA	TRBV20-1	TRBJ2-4	TGCAGTGCTAGAGCAGGGGACATTCAGTACTTC	CSARAGDIQYF
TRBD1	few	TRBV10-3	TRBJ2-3	TGTGCCATCAGTAGTGAGACAGGGGGCGGCACAGATACGCAGTATTTT	CAISSETGGGTDTQYF
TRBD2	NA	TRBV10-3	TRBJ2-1	TGTGCCATCAGTGAGAGCGGGAGTAACGTTGAGCAGTTCTTC	CAISESGSNVEQFF
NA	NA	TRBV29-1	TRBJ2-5	TGCAGCGTGGGTAGTGGCGGCGAGACCCAGTACTTC	CSVGSGGETQYF
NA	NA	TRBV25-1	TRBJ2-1	TGTGCCAGCAGTGAATTAAGAAATGAGCAGTTCTTC	CASSELRNEQFF
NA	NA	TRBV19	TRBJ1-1	TGTGCCACCAGAGGGGGAAGGGCAAGGGGTTTCTTT	CATRGGRARGFF
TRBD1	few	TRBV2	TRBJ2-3	TGTGCCAGCAAAGATCTGGGGATCGGGACAGGGGTCGCAGATACGCAGTATTTT	CASKDLGIGTGVADTQYF
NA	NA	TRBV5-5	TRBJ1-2	TGTGCCAGCAGCGCGACGGGGCAGAGCGATGGCTACACCTTC	CASSATGQSDGYTF
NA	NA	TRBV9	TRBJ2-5	TGTGCCAGCAGCGGTGAGGGTGGAGAGACCCAGTACTTC	CASSGEGGETQYF
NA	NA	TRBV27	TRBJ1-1	TGTGCCAGCAGTTTATATCAGGACACTGAAGCTTTCTTT	CASSLYQDTEAFF
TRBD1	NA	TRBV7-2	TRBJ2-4	TGTGCCAGCAGCTTAGTGGGACAGAGAAACGCCGACAGAAAAAACATTCAGTACTTC	CASSLVGQRNADRKNIQYF
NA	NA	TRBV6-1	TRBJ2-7	TGTGCCAGCAGTGAGGTGAACGAGCAGTACTTC	CASSEVNEQYF
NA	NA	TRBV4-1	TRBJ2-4	TGCGCCAGCAGCACTCAGGGGTTAAAAAACATTCAGTACTTC	CASSTQGLKNIQYF
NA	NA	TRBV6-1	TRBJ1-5	TGTGCCAGCAGTGAAGCTTATATCAGGCCCAATCAGCCCCAGCATTTT	CASSEAYIRPNQPQHF
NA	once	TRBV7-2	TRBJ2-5	TGTGCCAGCAGCTACCGGGACTTCCAAGAGACCCAGTACTTC	CASSYRDFQETQYF
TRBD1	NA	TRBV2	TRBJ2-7	TGTGCCAGCAGAAGGGGACAGAGCTCCTACGAGCAGTACTTC	CASRRGQSSYEQYF
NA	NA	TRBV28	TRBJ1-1	TGTGCCAGCAGTGACCCAGGGATTTGGACTGAAGCTTTCTTT	CASSDPGIWTEAFF
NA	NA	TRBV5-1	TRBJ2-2	TGCGCCAGCAGCTTGGCCCGACAGAGGCCGAAACTTAACACCGGGGAGCTGTTTTTT	CASSLARQRPKLNTGELFF
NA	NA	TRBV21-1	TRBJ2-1	TGTGCCAGCAGCAAAGCGCTAGCAGGGGGCGAAAGGGGCTACAATGAGCAGTTCTTC	CASSKALAGGERGYNEQFF
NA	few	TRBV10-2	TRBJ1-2	TGCGCCAGCAGTGACCCTGGGGGGATCAACTATGGCTACACCTTC	CASSDPGGINYGYTF
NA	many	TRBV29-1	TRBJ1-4	TGCAGCGGAGGGGATGTCGAGGTAAAACTGTTTTTT	CSGGDVEVKLFF
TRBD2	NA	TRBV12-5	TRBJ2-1	TGTGCTAGTGGTTTGGGGACTAGCGGGATGAATAATGAGCAGTTCTTC	CASGLGTSGMNNEQFF
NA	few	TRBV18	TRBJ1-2	TGTGCCAGCTCACCATCGGCCGGGGGGATCACGTTCTACACCTTC	CASSPSAGGITFYTF
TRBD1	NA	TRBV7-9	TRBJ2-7	TGTGCCAGCAGCTCACCAAGGACAGGGGCCAATGAGCAGTACTTC	CASSSPRTGANEQYF
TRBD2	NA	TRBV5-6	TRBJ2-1	TGTGCCAGCAGCAATGACCTAGCGGGAAACTCCTACAATGAGCAGTTCTTC	CASSNDLAGNSYNEQFF
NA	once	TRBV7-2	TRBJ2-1	TGTGCCAGCAGCTTAGCTTCGACTAGTTCCAATGAGCAGTTCTTC	CASSLASTSSNEQFF
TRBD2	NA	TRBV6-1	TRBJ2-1	TGTGCCACTACGGCTAGCGGGAGAGGTGAGCAGTTCTTC	CATTASGRGEQFF
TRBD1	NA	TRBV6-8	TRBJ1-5	TGTGCCAGCAGTTACTCGGGACAGGTAAATCAGCCCCAGCATTTT	CASSYSGQVNQPQHF
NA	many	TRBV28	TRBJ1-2	TGTGCCAGCACGATTAGTCGGACGAGTGGCTACACCTTC	CASTISRTSGYTF
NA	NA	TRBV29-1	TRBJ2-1	TGCAGCTTTCTAGCGTTCGATGAGCAGTTCTTC	CSFLAFDEQFF
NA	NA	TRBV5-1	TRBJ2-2	TGCGCCAGCAGCTTGGAGGGGACCAACGGGGAGCTGTTTTTT	CASSLEGTNGELFF
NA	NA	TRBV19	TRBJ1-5	TGTGCCAGTAGTATTGTCAGGGGTAGCAATCAGCCCCAGCATTTT	CASSIVRGSNQPQHF
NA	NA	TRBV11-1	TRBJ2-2	TGTGCCAGCAGCTCCTCCGAGGGGCGCGGCACCGGGGAGCTGTTTTTT	CASSSSEGRGTGELFF
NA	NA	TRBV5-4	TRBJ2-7	TGTGCCAGCAGCTTGGCTAGCGCGAGCTCCTACGAGCAGTACTTC	CASSLASASSYEQYF
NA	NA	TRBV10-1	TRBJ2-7	TGCGCCAGCAGTGCCCAACAGGGCTCTGGGGAGCAGTACTTC	CASSAQQGSGEQYF
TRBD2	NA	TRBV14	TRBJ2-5	TGTGCCAGCAGGTTGACTAGCTTGGAGACCCAGTACTTC	CASRLTSLETQYF
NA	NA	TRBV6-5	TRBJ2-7	TGTGCCAGCAGTTACTCGAGTTATTGGCGGGACTACGAGCAGTACTTC	CASSYSSYWRDYEQYF
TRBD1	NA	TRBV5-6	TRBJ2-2	TGTGCCAGCAGCGTTTTAGGGGGCAAGACCGGGGAGCTGTTTTTT	CASSVLGGKTGELFF
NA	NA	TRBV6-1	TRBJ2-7	TGTGCCAGCGGAGGGGACGAGCAGTACTTC	CASGGDEQYF
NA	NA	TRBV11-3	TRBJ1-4	TGTGCCAGCAGCCCCGTTGGCAGGCTCCCAAATGAAAAACTGTTTTTT	CASSPVGRLPNEKLFF
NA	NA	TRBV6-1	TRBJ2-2	TGTGCCAGCAGTGTATCATTCACCGGGGAGCTGTTTTTT	CASSVSFTGELFF
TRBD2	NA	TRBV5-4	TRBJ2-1	TGTGCCAGCAGCACGGGAGGGAGCTCCTACAATGAGCAGTTCTTC	CASSTGGSSYNEQFF
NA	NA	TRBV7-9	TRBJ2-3	TGTGCCAGCAGCTTTGATCAGGGAACAGATACGCAGTATTTT	CASSFDQGTDTQYF
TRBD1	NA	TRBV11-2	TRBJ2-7	TGTGCCAGCAGTCCCGGGACAGCCTTTTCCTACGAGCAGTACTTC	CASSPGTAFSYEQYF
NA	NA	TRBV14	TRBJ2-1	TGTGCCAGCAGCCAAGGAGTAATCGGGGAGCAGCAGTTCTTC	CASSQGVIGEQQFF
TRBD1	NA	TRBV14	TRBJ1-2	TGTGCCAGCAGCCAAGATCAGTTTACAGGGGCTGGCTACACCTTC	CASSQDQFTGAGYTF
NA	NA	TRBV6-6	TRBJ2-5	TGTGCCGTTTACTCGACAGGTAGCCAAGAGACCCAGTACTTC	CAVYSTGSQETQYF
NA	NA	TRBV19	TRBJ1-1	TGTGCCAGTACCTCCCCCGGGGACCGCCTGCGGACTGAAGCTTTCTTT	CASTSPGDRLRTEAFF
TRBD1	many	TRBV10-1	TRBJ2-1	TGCGCCACCTCAACCGGGACAGTATTCAATGAGCAGTTCTTC	CATSTGTVFNEQFF
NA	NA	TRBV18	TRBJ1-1	TGTGCCAGCTCACCGGGCGAGGGGAACACTGAAGCTTTCTTT	CASSPGEGNTEAFF
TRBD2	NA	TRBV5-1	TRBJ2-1	TGCGCCAGCAGCCCGGGACTAGCGGGAGGGGGCCTCCGGGACAATGAGCAGTTCTTC	CASSPGLAGGGLRDNEQFF
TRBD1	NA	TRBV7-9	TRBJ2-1	TGTGCCAGCCTCGGGACAGGGTTAAGTGAGCAGTTCTTC	CASLGTGLSEQFF
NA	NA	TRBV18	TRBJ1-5	TGTGCCAGCTCCCGCAATCCCATTGGGGAGCCCCAGCATTTT	CASSRNPIGEPQHF